The present entry profiles one T cell receptor beta chain with its context. The data belong to a study of blood T cell repertoires in COVID-19. The germline V gene encodes CDR1 MNHEY and CDR2 SVGEGT. The CDR3 consists of 15 residues. J lost 3 bases, V lost 5 bases, and 7 bases had no gene match. TCRdb's table, derived via immunoSEQ multiplex PCR, lists solely in-frame clones and lacks some. The repertoire holds around 130,000 clones, around 87% seen once, with 2% to 2.5% in the top ten. The sequence derives from a man between 70 and 80 years old with active COVID-19. The gene calls are TRBV6-2 or TRBV6-3 and TRBJ2-7; 10 bases align to TRBD1. The sequenced sample consisted of peripheral blood. The CDR3 DNA follows: TGTGCCAGCAGTCGGGGGACAGGGGACCTCTACGAGCAGTACTTC. It yields the protein CASSRGTGDLYEQYF.